This T cell receptor (beta chain) was profiled in a study of breast tumors, draining lymph nodes, adjacent tissues (dated by TCRdb to about 2016). In terms of the full investigation: The study compared TCR beta repertoires across tumor, adjacent nontumor tissue and axillary lymph nodes from breast cancer patients. In human breast cancer, the study set out to evaluate how tumor, surrounding tissue and draining lymph node repertoires relate to one another and whether T cells may move between these sites.

This clonotype was counted many times. Its antigen is unknown. No base quality information exists; no much larger clone differs at one position. Trimming accounts for 4 bases at V and 4 bases at J, while the number of junction bases matched to no gene is 3. Its CDR3 holds 14 amino acids, cysteine through phenylalanine. This entry keeps only the CDR3 DNA: 42 bases, framed from base 1. The germline V gene (reference sequence) specifies LGHDT as CDR1 and YNNKEL as CDR2. These reads were obtained on an Illumina HiSeq 2000. TCR beta chain libraries were generated by multiplex PCR amplification. The amplified TCR beta chain products were analyzed by high-throughput sequencing. In-frame beta chains were kept once TCRdb had trimmed the public reads at Q25 with fastp and called clones with MiXCR. Rows matching on CDR3 protein sequence are summarized as one entry with the most common DNA and genes. Across this sample there are 130,000 or so distinct CDR3 sequences, with 21% seen only once. The top ten constitute around 2.2% of the sample.

Lymph node samples were obtained from the axillary draining lymph nodes of breast cancer patients. Findings and caveats that apply to the study as a whole: The data were judged consistent with most tumor T cells deriving from the lymph node and then expanding within tumor tissue. The study presented the conclusion that tumor T cells originate in lymph nodes as consistent with a hypothesis, not as something directly demonstrated. Tumor and nontumor tissue repertoires were found to be significantly more similar in luminal-like than in basal-like breast cancer. Tumor T-cell repertoires showed less diversity than lymph node repertoires and more diversity than nontumor tissue repertoires, and tumor T-cell repertoires showed preferential V and J gene usage.

The sequence joins TRBV3-1 to TRBJ1-3, and 8 junctional nucleotides match TRBD1. This sequence was found in a female donor with breast cancer. Some clones in this sample may be carry-over from other donors' samples. Source material: axillary lymph node tissue. The DNA reads as follows: TGTGCCAGCAGCCCGGACAGGGTAGGAAACACCATATATTTT. Its amino acids are CASSPDRVGNTIYF.